This TCR beta chain was retrieved from a study of technical replicates of blood from a handful of donors. Using immunoSEQ multiplex PCR, the repertoire was profiled, and TCRdb retains in-frame clones only, with some absent. The repertoire holds about 97,000 clones, with about 95% as singletons. This TCR came from a human donor in good health. Sequencing used T cells isolated from PBMCs.

The CDR3 reads CASSQGTGTSYEQYF. CDR3 sequence (DNA): TGCGCCAGCAGCCAAGGAACCGGGACATCCTACGAGCAGTACTTC. The chain couples TRBV4-1 to TRBJ2-7, with a weak D call TRBD1 (6 bases). Per germline, CDR1 MGHRA and CDR2 YSYEKL. V lost 1 base and J lost 1, with 11 bases in between. The CDR3 covers 15 residues.